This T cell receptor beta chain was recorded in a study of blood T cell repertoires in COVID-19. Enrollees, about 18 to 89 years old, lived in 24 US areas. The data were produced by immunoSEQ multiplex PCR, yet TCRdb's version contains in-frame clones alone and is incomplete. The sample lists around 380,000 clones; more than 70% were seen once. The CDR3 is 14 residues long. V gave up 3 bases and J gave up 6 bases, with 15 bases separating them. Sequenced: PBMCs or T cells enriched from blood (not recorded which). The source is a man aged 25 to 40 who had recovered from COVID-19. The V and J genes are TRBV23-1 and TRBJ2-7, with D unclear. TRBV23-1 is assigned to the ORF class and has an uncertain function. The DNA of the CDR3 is TGCGCCAGCAGTCACGGTCAGGAAGGCGTCGAGCAGTACTTC. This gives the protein CASSHGQEGVEQYF.